Sequencing of this T cell receptor beta chain was carried out in a study of CD8+CD57+ T cells in acquired aplastic anemia. Study summary: DNA from sorted CD4+ and CD8+ cells averaged around 3 ug.

Sequencing was done on patients that had shown CD8+CD57+ cell expansion by flow cytometry. The V end was cut by 7 bases, the J end by 0 bases, with 10 bases between. Germline lookup yields CDR1 SQVTM and CDR2 ANQGSEA. The CDR3 extends over 13 amino acids. It was genomic DNA that served as the template for profiling TCR beta VDJ and CDR3. Each CDR3 protein gets one entry after TCRdb re-called the reads with MiXCR. The table includes fewer than 250,000 distinct CDR3 sequences, approximately 45% detected once. The chain is built from TRBV29-1 and TRBJ1-5; no clear D gene. The origin of this receptor is a human donor with aplastic anemia. Specimen: sorted CD4+, CD8+, or CD8+CD57+ T cells (not recorded which) from PBMCs. The CDR3 DNA reads as TGCAGCGCGCTATCGGATAGCAATCAGCCCCAGCATTTT. Its protein is CSALSDSNQPQHF.